Described below is a single T cell receptor (beta chain) sequence and its context. This record belongs to a study of tumour-infiltrating T cells in Burkitt lymphoma. About the research overall: This cohort included all epidemiological subtypes of Burkitt lymphoma. Survival, overall and progression-free, tracked with productive clonality.

The CDR3 consists of 14 residues. In germline, CDR1 is SGHRS, CDR2 YFSETQ. V lost 6 bases and J 2 bases, leaving 14 bases between the germline ends. Data came from immunoSEQ multiplex PCR; TCRdb stores just in-frame clones and leaves some out. The sample records under 4,000 clones, around 15% being singletons. The clonotype comes from a human donor with Burkitt lymphoma. The specimen sequenced was tumor tissue. The chain is built from TRBV5-1 and TRBJ1-1; a possible D gene is TRBD1 (6 bases). The CDR3 bases are TGCGCCAGCACCCGGACGGGGGGCAACACTGAAGCTTTCTTT. It specifies CASTRTGGNTEAFF.